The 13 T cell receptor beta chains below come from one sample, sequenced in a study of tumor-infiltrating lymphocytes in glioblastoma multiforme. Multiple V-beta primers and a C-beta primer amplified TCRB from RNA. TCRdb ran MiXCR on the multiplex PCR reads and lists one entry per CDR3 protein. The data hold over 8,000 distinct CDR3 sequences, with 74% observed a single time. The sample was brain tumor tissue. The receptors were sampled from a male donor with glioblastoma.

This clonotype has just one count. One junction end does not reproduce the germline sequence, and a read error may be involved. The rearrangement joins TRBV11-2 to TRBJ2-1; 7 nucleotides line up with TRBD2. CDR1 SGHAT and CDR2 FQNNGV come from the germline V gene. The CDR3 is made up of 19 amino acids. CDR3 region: CAGSLDFPPSPGGGDEQFF. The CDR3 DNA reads TGTGCCGGCAGCTTAGATTTCCCCCCCTCCCCGGGGGGTGGGGATGAGCAGTTCTTC. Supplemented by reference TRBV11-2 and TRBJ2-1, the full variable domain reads EAGVAQSPRYKIIEKRQSVAFWCNPISGHATLYWYQQILGQGPKLLIQFQNNGVVDDSQLPKDRFSAERLKGVDSTLKIQPAKLEDSAVYLCAGSLDFPPSPGGGDEQFFGPGTRLTVL.

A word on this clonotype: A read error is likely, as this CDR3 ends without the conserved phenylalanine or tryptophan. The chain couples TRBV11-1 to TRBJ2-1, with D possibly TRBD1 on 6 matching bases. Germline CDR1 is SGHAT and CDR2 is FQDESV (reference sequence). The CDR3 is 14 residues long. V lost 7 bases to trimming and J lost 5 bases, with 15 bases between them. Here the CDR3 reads CASKRGQYDNEQFL. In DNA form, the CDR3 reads TGTGCCAGCAAGCGAGGACAGTACGACAATGAGCAGTTCCTC.

The CDR3 loop is CASNPGQGLGEQYF. The CDR3 nucleotides read TGTGCCAGCAATCCGGGACAGGGACTCGGGGAGCAGTACTTC. This rearrangement joins TRBV6-6 to TRBJ2-7; 9 bases agree with TRBD1. Per germline, CDR1 MNHNY and CDR2 SVGAGI (reference sequence). CDR3 size: 14 residues. The ends lost 7 bases at V and 7 bases at J; junction bases unmatched: 11.

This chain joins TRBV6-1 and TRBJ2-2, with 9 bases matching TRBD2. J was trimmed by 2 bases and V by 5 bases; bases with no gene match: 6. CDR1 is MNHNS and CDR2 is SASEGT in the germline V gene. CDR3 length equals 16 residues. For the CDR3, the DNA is TGTGCCAGCAGTCCACTAGCGGGTGATAACACCGGGGAGCTGTTTTTT. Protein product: CASSPLAGDNTGELFF.

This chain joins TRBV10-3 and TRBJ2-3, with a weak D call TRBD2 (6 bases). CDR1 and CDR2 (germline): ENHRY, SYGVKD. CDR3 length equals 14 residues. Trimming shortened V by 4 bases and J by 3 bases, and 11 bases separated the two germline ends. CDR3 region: CAISVGGATDTQYF. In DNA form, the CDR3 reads TGTGCCATCAGTGTCGGCGGGGCTACAGATACGCAGTATTTT.

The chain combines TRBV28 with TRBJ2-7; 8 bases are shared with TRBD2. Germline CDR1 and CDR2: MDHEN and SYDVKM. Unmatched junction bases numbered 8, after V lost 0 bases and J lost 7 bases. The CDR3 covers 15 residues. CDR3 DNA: TGTGCCAGCAGTTTATGGGGGGCTAGCGGGTGTGAGCAGTACTTC. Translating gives CASSLWGASGCEQYF.

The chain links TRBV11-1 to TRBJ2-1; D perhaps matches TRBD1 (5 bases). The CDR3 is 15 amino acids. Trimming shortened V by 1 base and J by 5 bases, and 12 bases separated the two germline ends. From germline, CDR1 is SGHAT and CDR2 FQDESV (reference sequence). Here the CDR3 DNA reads TGTGCCAGCAGCTTAGTAGACAGCCAGAACAATGAGCAGTTCTTC. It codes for CASSLVDSQNNEQFF.

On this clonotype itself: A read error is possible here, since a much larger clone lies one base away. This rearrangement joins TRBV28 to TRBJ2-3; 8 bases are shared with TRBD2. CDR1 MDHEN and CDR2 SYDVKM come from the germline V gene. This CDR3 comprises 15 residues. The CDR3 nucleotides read TGTACCAGCAGTTTACCTAGCGGGTTAACAGATACGCAGTATTTT. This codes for CTSSLPSGLTDTQYF.

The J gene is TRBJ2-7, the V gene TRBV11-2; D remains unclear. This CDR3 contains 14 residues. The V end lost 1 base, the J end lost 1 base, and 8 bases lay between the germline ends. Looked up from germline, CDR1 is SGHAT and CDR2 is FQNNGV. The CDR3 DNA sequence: TGTGCCAGCAGCTTAGTTCCCGTATCCTACGAGCAGTACTTC. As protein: CASSLVPVSYEQYF.

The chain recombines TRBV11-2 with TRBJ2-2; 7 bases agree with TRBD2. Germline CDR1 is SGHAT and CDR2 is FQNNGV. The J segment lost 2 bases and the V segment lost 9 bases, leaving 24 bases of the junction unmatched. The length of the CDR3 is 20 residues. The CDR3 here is CARTPSVGQGLAVNTGELFF. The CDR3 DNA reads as TGTGCCAGGACCCCCTCAGTCGGCCAAGGGCTAGCGGTTAACACCGGGGAGCTGTTTTTT.

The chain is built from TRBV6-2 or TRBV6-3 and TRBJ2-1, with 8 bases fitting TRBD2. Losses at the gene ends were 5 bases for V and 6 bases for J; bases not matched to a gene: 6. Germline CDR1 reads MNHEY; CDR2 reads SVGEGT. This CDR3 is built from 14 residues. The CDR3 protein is CASSLRGGANEQFF. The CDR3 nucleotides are TGTGCCAGCAGTCTACGGGGGGGGGCCAATGAGCAGTTCTTC.

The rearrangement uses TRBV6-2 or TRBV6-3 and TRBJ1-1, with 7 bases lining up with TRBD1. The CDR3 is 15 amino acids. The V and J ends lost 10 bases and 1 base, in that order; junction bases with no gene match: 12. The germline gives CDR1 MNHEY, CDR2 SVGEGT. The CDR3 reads CATAGQHMKNTEAFF. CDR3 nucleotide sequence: TGTGCCACAGCGGGACAGCATATGAAGAACACTGAAGCTTTCTTT.

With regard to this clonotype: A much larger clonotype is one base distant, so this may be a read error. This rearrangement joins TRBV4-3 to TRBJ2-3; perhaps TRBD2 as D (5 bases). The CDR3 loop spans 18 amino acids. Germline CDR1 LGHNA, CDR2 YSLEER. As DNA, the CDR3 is TGCGCCAGCAGCCAAGATCTTCCCGGGATTAGCCTCCCAGATACGCGGTATTTT. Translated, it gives CASSQDLPGISLPDTRYF.